This TCR beta chain is from a study of blood T cells in healthy people across ages. Study conclusions and caveats: Roughly linear age-related decline in beta diversity appeared, significant by age 40.

In the case of this clonotype: Its antigen remains unidentified.

For the second PCR, which ran for 7 to 11 cycles, a sample-barcoded 5' primer and a J-beta primer mix were used. Samples each returned at least 2.5 million CDR3-containing paired-end reads. Via MiXCR, TCRdb re-called the 5' RACE reads, giving one row per CDR3 protein. Of over a million distinct CDR3 sequences detected, 20% to 25% appear once; the ten largest clones hold less than 0.75%. The CDR3 has 13 amino acids. V gave up 4 bases and J gave up 5 bases, with 12 bases separating them. CDR1 and CDR2 (germline): DFQATT, SNEGSKA (reference sequence). Isolation of PBMCs gave at least 7 million cells per sample. These sequences were also reported in another study, on T cells of mothers and their children.

The V gene is TRBV20-1, the J gene TRBJ2-1, with D possibly matching TRBD1 (5 bases). The sequencing sample was made of blood. The sequence came from a girl aged 2 to 9 in good health. The CDR3 spells CSAIQDPDNEQFF. The CDR3 DNA reads TGCAGTGCTATACAGGACCCAGACAATGAGCAGTTCTTC.